This TCR beta chain came from a study of tumor-infiltrating lymphocytes in primary liver carcinoma. Study findings and constraints: Among top clones, only about 7-24% appeared in all five tumor regions. Tumor region pairs showed greater overlap than either tumor-adjacent or tumor-blood pairs did.

Germline V lookup: CDR1 MDHEN, CDR2 SYDVKM. The CDR3 length is 18 residues. With regard to this clonotype: Its target is not known. One end of the junction fails to match germline, which may point to a read error.

TCR beta cDNA was prepared out of about 530 ng total RNA by means of a constant-region primer. Sequencing libraries for TCR beta derived from three nested multiplex PCR rounds that used slightly modified ARM-PCR. For around 11 cycles apiece, the opening two PCR rounds ran with TRBV1-TRBV30 forward primers and a C-beta reverse primer. Each CDR3 protein is one row after TCRdb ran MiXCR on the multiplex PCR reads. In the table there are about 99,000 distinct CDR3 sequences, more than 60% of which are singletons. From unsorted bulk tissue weighing about 20-32 mg, DNA and RNA were co-extracted. Surgical resection served as treatment for the primary liver carcinoma of these patients. Tumor samples each held over 75% viable tumor cells.

The sequence came from a woman aged 55-69 years with primary liver carcinoma and hepatitis B virus infection. The sequenced sample consisted of liver tumor tissue from sampling region 5. Noted subset: tumor region T5, tumor centre. The V and J genes are TRBV28 and TRBJ2-1; 14 bases line up with TRBD2. The CDR3 region is CTSLQTSGRGSSYNGQFF. CDR3 DNA: TGTACCAGTCTTCAGACTAGCGGGAGGGGGAGCTCCTACAATGGGCAGTTCTTC.